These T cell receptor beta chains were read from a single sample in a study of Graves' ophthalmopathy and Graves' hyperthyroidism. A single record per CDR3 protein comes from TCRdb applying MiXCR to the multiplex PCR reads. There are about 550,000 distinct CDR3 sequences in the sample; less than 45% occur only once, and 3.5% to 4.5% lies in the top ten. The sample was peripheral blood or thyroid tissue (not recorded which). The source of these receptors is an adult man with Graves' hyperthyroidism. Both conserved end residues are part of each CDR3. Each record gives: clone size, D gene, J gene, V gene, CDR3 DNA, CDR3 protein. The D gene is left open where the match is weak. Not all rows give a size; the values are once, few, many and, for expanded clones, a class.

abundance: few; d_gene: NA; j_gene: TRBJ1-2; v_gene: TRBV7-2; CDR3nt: TGTGCCAGCAGCTTATATAGGGAGGCCTACACCTTC; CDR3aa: CASSLYREAYTF
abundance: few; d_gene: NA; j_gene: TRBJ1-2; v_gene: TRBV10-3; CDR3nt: TGTGCCATCAGTGAGTCGGTCAGGTCCGACTATGGCTACACCTTC; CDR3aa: CAISESVRSDYGYTF
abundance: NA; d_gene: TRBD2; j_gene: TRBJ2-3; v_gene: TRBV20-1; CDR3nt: TGCAGTGCTCCCCGACTAGCTTCAGATACGCAGTATTTT; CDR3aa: CSAPRLASDTQYF
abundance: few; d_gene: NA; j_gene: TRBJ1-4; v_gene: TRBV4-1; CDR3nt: TGCGCCAGCACCGGGACGGAGAATGAAAAACTGTTTTTT; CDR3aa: CASTGTENEKLFF
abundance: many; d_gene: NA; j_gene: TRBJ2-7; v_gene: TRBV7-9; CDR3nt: TGTGCCAGCAGCTTAGACGGGACTTTCGGCGAGCAGTACTTC; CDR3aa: CASSLDGTFGEQYF
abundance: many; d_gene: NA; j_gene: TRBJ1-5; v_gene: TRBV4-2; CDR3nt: TGTGCCAGCAGCCAAGACCCAAGGAATCAGCCCCAGCATTTT; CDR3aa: CASSQDPRNQPQHF
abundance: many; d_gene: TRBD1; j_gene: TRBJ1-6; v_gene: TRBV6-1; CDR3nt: TGTGCCAGCAGTAGAACAGGGGGCCTGTGGGATAATTCACCCCTCCACTTT; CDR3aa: CASSRTGGLWDNSPLHF
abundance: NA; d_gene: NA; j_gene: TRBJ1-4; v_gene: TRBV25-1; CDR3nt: TGTGCCAGCAGTGCTAGAGGCCAGAAGGGGGTAGAACTGTTTTTT; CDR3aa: CASSARGQKGVELFF
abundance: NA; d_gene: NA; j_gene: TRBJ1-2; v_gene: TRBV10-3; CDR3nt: TGTGCCATCAGTGAGTCTTGGGCTAACTATGGCTACACCTTC; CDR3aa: CAISESWANYGYTF
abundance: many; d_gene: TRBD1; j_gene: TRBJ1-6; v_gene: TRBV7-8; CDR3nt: TGTGCCAGCAGCGAGGCCCGACAGGGGGTCTACTCACCCCTCCACTTT; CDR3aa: CASSEARQGVYSPLHF
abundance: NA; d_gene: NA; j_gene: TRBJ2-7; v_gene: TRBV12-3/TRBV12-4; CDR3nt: TGTGCCAGCAGTTTACCTCCAGGGGGACTTGCCTACGAGCAGTACTTC; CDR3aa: CASSLPPGGLAYEQYF
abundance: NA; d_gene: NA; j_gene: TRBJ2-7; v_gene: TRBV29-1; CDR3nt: TGCAGCGTTGATGGCTTGTCGAATGAGCAGTACTTC; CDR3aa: CSVDGLSNEQYF
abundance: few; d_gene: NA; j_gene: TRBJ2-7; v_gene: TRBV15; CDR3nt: TGTGCCACAAGGGCCTTCGGCTACGAGCAGTACTTC; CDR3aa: CATRAFGYEQYF
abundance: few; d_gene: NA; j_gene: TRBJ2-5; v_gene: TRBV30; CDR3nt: TGTGCCTGGAGTGCGGACAGTACCCAAGAGACCCAGTACTTC; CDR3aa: CAWSADSTQETQYF
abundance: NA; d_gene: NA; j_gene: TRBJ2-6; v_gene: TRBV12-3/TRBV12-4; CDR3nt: TGTGCCAGCAGTTTAGCAGGGGTCACCTCTGGGGCCAACGTCCTGACTTTC; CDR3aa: CASSLAGVTSGANVLTF
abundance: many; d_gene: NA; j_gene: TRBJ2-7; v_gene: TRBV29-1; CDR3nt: TGCAGCGTTGAACTGGACAGAGTCCCCTACGAGCAGTACTTC; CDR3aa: CSVELDRVPYEQYF
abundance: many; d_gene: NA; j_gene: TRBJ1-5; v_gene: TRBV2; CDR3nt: TGTGCCAGCAGTGCCTATCCGGGGGACGATCAGCCCCAGCATTTT; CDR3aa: CASSAYPGDDQPQHF
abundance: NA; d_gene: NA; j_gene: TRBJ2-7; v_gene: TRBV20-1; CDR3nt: TGCAGTGCTTACCCCGGGGCTAGTTCCTACAATGAGCAGTACTTC; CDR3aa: CSAYPGASSYNEQYF
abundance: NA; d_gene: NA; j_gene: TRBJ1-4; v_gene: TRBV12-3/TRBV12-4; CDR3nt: TGTGCCAGCAGTTCAGGGGTCACTAATGAAAAACTGTTTTTT; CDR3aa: CASSSGVTNEKLFF
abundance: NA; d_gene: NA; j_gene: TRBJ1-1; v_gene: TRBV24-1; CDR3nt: TGTGCCACCAGTGATTCGGTACAGGGCATGGGCACTGAAGCTTTCTTT; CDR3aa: CATSDSVQGMGTEAFF
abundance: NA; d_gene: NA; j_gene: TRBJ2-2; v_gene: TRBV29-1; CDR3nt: TGCAGCGTGACTAGTTTTGGGAACACCGGGGAGCTGTTTTTT; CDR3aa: CSVTSFGNTGELFF
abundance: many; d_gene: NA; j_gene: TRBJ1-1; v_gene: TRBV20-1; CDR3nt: TGCGTGGCCTCGACTCGAGGCAGGGACACTGAAGCTTTCTTT; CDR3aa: CVASTRGRDTEAFF
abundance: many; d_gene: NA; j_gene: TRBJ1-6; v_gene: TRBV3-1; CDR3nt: TGTGCCAGCAGCCAAAGTCCCAGTCTTCGTTCACCCCTCCACTTT; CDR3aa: CASSQSPSLRSPLHF